The 21 T cell receptor beta chains given below trace back to one sample, sequenced in a study of blood T cell repertoires in COVID-19. Profiling relied on immunoSEQ multiplex PCR, and the TCRdb table lists in-frame clones only, not all of them. The sample holds more than 65,000 clones; 70% to 85% are singletons and the top ten take less than 40%. The source material was peripheral blood. These receptors were taken from a woman in her 70s with acute or convalescent COVID-19.

The chain couples TRBV28 to TRBJ1-2; D unclear. CDR1 MDHEN and CDR2 SYDVKM come from the germline V gene. The CDR3 totals 12 residues. Trimming removed 5 bases at V and 8 bases at J, with 12 bases between. The CDR3 protein is CASSTGSRGYTF. DNA of the CDR3: TGTGCCAGCAGTACGGGAAGCCGGGGCTACACCTTC.

The chain employs TRBV5-4 and TRBJ1-1; tentatively, D is TRBD1 (6 bases). V lost 3 bases, J lost 1 base, and 16 bases lay in between. CDR1 and CDR2 (germline): SGHNT, YYREEE (reference sequence). The CDR3 is 16 residues long. The CDR3 region has the DNA TGTGCCAGCAGCTCGCCAGGACAGCAATCGAACACTGAAGCTTTCTTT. Translating gives CASSSPGQQSNTEAFF.

This clone was seen only a few times. The chain recombines TRBV11-2 with TRBJ1-2; the match to TRBD1 covers 8 bases. This CDR3 is built from 15 residues. The germline CDR1 and CDR2 sequences are SGHAT and FQNNGV. V was pared by 0 bases and J by 8 bases, with 8 bases of the junction left unmatched. For the CDR3, the DNA is TGTGCCAGCAGCTTAGATTTAATCCAGGGGGCAGGCTACACCTTC. Protein sequence: CASSLDLIQGAGYTF.

This clone showed up just once. The chain combines TRBV30 with TRBJ1-1; 8 nucleotides align to TRBD1. This CDR3 region has 13 residues. Per germline, CDR1 GTSNPN and CDR2 SVGIG (reference sequence). Trimming removed 3 bases from V and 5 bases from J; junction bases left unmatched: 5. CDR3 bases: TGTGCCTGGAGCGAGGACAGGGATACTGAAGCTTTCTTT. Its protein product is CAWSEDRDTEAFF. The variable domain in full, completed from reference TRBV30 and TRBJ1-1, reads SQTIHQWPATLVQPVGSPLSLECTVEGTSNPNLYWYRQAAGRGLQLLFYSVGIGQISSEVPQNLSASRPQDRQFILSSKKLLLSDSGFYLCAWSEDRDTEAFFGQGTRLTVV.

On this clone itself: An end of the junction differs from the germline gene, which may be a read error. The rearrangement links TRBV6-5 to TRBJ2-2; possibly TRBD1 for D (6 bases). Germline V gene sequence: CDR1 MNHEY, CDR2 SVGAGI. This CDR3 comprises 16 residues. The CDR3 loop is CASSNSGTPYTGELFF. The CDR3 DNA sequence: TGTGCCAGCAGTAACTCCGGGACACCTTACACCGGGGAGCTGTTTTTT.

The chain uses TRBV6-5 and TRBJ1-1, with 9 bases matching TRBD1. Germline trimming cut 5 bases from V and 1 base from J; bases unmatched to any gene: 2. CDR1 is MNHEY, CDR2 SVGAGI, per germline. This CDR3 is 14 amino acids long. The CDR3 reads CASSQDRGNTEAFF. For the CDR3, the DNA is TGTGCCAGCAGTCAGGACAGGGGGAACACTGAAGCTTTCTTT.

The rearrangement joins TRBV19 to TRBJ1-2; 8 bases fit TRBD1. Trimming took 5 bases from V and 5 from J; bases not matched to a gene: 7. CDR3 length: 14 amino acids. CDR1 and CDR2 (germline): LNHDA, SQIVND (reference sequence). The CDR3: CASSPQRTGYGYTF. The CDR3 region has the DNA TGTGCCAGTAGTCCGCAACGGACAGGGTATGGCTACACCTTC. Combining the CDR3 with reference TRBV19 and TRBJ1-2 gives the whole variable domain DGGITQSPKYLFRKEGQNVTLSCEQNLNHDAMYWYRQDPGQGLRLIYYSQIVNDFQKGDIAEGYSVSREKKESFPLTVTSAQKNPTAFYLCASSPQRTGYGYTFGSGTRLTVV.

The genes are TRBV2 and TRBJ1-2, with 9 bases identical to TRBD1. Germline V gives CDR1 SNHLY, CDR2 FYNNEI. V shed 1 base, J shed 10 bases, and the junction held 10 bases outside the gene matches. The CDR3 totals 15 residues. CDR3 amino acids: CASSEDTAGTGPYTF. The CDR3, as DNA: TGTGCCAGCAGTGAAGATACTGCCGGGACAGGGCCCTACACCTTC.

This clone has just one count. The V call is TRBV6-5, the J call TRBJ1-3; D gene uncertain. The V gene lost 3 bases and the J gene lost 5 bases, with 8 bases spanning the gap. Germline V gene sequence: CDR1 MNHEY, CDR2 SVGAGI. The CDR3 runs to 13 residues. CDR3 nucleotide sequence: TGTGCCAGCAGTTATCCAGACAGAAACACCATATATTTT. This sequence encodes CASSYPDRNTIYF.

CDR3 protein: CASSPGGVSSGNTIYF. The CDR3 DNA reads TGTGCCAGCTCACCAGGAGGCGTTAGCTCTGGAAACACCATATATTTT. The genes are TRBV18 and TRBJ1-3; D not resolved. CDR3 length: 16 amino acids. Germline V gene sequence: CDR1 KGHSH, CDR2 LQKENI. V gave up 2 bases and J gave up 0 bases, with 11 bases separating them.

The chain joins TRBV6-5 to TRBJ2-5; 8 bases map to TRBD1. Trimming removed 6 bases from V and 5 bases from J; junction bases left unmatched: 11. The CDR3 sequence is 15 residues long. Germline loops: CDR1 MNHEY, CDR2 SVGAGI. The CDR3: CASSQSQGAKETQYF. CDR3 nucleotide sequence: TGTGCCAGCAGCCAAAGTCAGGGGGCCAAGGAGACCCAGTACTTC.

The chain couples TRBV27 to TRBJ2-7; 16 bases match TRBD2. The CDR3 is 16 residues long. Trimming cost V 5 bases and J 4 bases; bases outside gene matches: 5. CDR1 MNHEY and CDR2 SMNVEV come from the germline V gene (reference sequence). CDR3 region: CASSMGLAGGFYEQYF. The CDR3 coding sequence is TGTGCCAGCAGTATGGGACTAGCGGGGGGGTTTTACGAGCAGTACTTC.

The V call is TRBV14, the J call TRBJ1-6, with D unclear. The V gene lost 3 bases and the J gene lost 6 bases, with 9 bases spanning the gap. Germline values: CDR1 SGHDN, CDR2 FVKESK. The CDR3 sequence is 14 residues long. The CDR3 DNA reads TGTGCCAGCAGCCATGATCTATTTAATTCACCCCTCCACTTT. Its translation is CASSHDLFNSPLHF.

The rearrangement links TRBV5-1 to TRBJ2-1; perhaps TRBD1 as D (6 bases). CDR1 SGHRS and CDR2 YFSETQ come from the germline V gene. V lost 0 bases, J lost 4 bases, and 8 bases lay in between. The length of the CDR3 is 14 residues. CDR3 loop: CASSLGQEYNEQFF. In nucleotides, the CDR3 is TGCGCCAGCAGCTTGGGACAGGAATACAATGAGCAGTTCTTC.

The rearrangement joins TRBV3-1 (or the pseudogene TRBV3-2) to TRBJ2-5; 7 bases agree with TRBD2. The CDR3 extends over 14 amino acids. Germline V gives CDR1 LGHDT, CDR2 YNNKEL (reference sequence). V shed 5 bases and J 4 bases; nucleotides not matched to a gene: 7. The CDR3: CASSTSRTRETQYF. The CDR3 DNA is TGTGCCAGCAGCACAAGTAGGACTAGAGAGACCCAGTACTTC.

This clone was observed at least ten times. V usage is TRBV27 and J usage is TRBJ1-2; weak D call: TRBD1 (5 bases). The CDR3 has 14 residues. V was cut by 6 bases and J by 1 base, with 12 bases left in between. Germline V gene sequence: CDR1 MNHEY, CDR2 SMNVEV (reference sequence). Here the CDR3 reads CASRKDTFNYGYTF. For the CDR3, the DNA is TGTGCCAGCAGGAAGGACACGTTTAACTATGGCTACACCTTC.

The chain has TRBV30 and TRBJ2-3; possible D gene TRBD2, 5 bases. The CDR3 is 13 amino acids. V lost 0 bases and J lost 4, with 8 bases in between. Germline CDR1 and CDR2: GTSNPN and SVGIG (reference sequence). This CDR3 reads CAWSVLGADTQYF. CDR3 in DNA: TGTGCCTGGAGTGTACTCGGGGCAGATACGCAGTATTTT.

This chain's CDR3 is CASSTSGGRKYEQFF. In nucleotides, the CDR3 is TGTGCCAGCAGTACTAGCGGGGGACGTAAGTATGAGCAGTTCTTC. J is TRBJ2-1 and V is TRBV6-2 or TRBV6-3; 11 nucleotides line up with TRBD2. From germline, CDR1 is MNHEY and CDR2 SVGEGT. The CDR3 consists of 15 residues. The J segment lost 8 bases and the V segment lost 5 bases, leaving 8 bases of the junction unmatched.

V usage is TRBV7-8 and J usage is TRBJ1-1; D is possibly TRBD1 (5 bases). The CDR3 consists of 14 residues. Trimming pared 5 bases from V and 1 base from J, leaving 11 bases between. Germline loops: CDR1 SGHVS, CDR2 FQNEAQ. The CDR3 loop reads CASSPRGGNTEAFF. The DNA of the CDR3 is TGTGCCAGCAGCCCTCGGGGGGGGAACACTGAAGCTTTCTTT.

This chain connects TRBV5-1 to TRBJ2-7, with TRBD2 matching 10 bases. Germline V lookup: CDR1 SGHRS, CDR2 YFSETQ. The CDR3 sequence is 14 residues long. Losses at the gene ends were 4 bases for V and 6 bases for J; bases not matched to a gene: 7. The CDR3 region has the DNA TGCGCCAGCAGCGGAGCGGGAGGGCCCTCCGAGCAGTACTTC. Translating gives CASSGAGGPSEQYF.

The V gene is TRBV5-1, the J gene TRBJ2-1; 12 bases match TRBD2. The trim removed 4 bases at V and 8 bases at J, leaving 10 bases unmatched. This CDR3 has 16 residues. Per germline, CDR1 SGHRS and CDR2 YFSETQ. The CDR3 reads CASSVLLAGGQDEQFF. CDR3 bases: TGCGCCAGCAGCGTTCTTCTAGCGGGAGGGCAGGATGAGCAGTTCTTC.